Detailed here is one TCR beta chain. Its antigen remains unknown. This specimen comes from a study of identifying expanded T cells in peripheral blood. General study findings and limits: Technical replicates showed roughly 1.2 changed clones; approximately 2 weeks roughly 16; four weeks 19.

Generated by immunoSEQ multiplex PCR, the TCRdb table keeps only in-frame clones and is missing some. Of 65,000 to 95,000 clones detected, approximately 90% appear once; the ten largest clones hold roughly 7.7%. V gave up 4 bases and J gave up 0 bases, with 9 bases separating them. The germline V gene has CDR1 KGHSH and CDR2 LQKENI. This CDR3 region has 14 residues. No infections or other immune events were documented during collection. Sequencing used blood. The clonotype comes from a person between 18 and 75 years old in good health. V and J are TRBV18 and TRBJ2-5; no clear D gene. This CDR3 is CASSLLRNQETQYF. CDR3 nucleotide sequence: TGTGCCAGCTCACTACTCAGGAACCAAGAGACCCAGTACTTC. The full variable domain, with the rest looked up from reference TRBV18 and TRBJ2-5, is NAGVMQNPRHLVRRRGQEARLRCSPMKGHSHVYWYRQLPEEGLKFMVYLQKENIIDESGMPKERFSAEFPKEGPSILRIQQVVRGDSAAYFCASSLLRNQETQYFGPGTRLLVL.